This paragraph covers one T cell receptor beta chain sequence. This clone occurred once. Its antigen remains undetermined. No clone much larger than this one lies a single base away; base qualities are absent. This specimen's treatment or condition label, per the study, means: roughly 19 received Ad26.COV2.S at low or high dose, single or two shots; about 5 received placebo; per-sample allocation not given. For vaccine and placebo recipients, repertoires were sequenced using samples collected on day 63 after the first injection. Cohort 1b enrolled 25 adults aged 18-55 years at a single site in Boston, USA, between 29 July and 7 August 2020. As a vaccine, Ad26.COV2.S was a replication-incompetent adenovirus type 26 vector that expressed a prefusion-stabilized SARS-CoV-2 spike protein derived from the original Wuhan strain. These data come from a study of Ad26.COV2.S vaccination and SARS-CoV-2 variants (dated by TCRdb to the early 2020s). Regarding the complete study: Vaccine-arm donors came from COV1001, a multicentre, randomized, double-blind, placebo-controlled phase I-IIa trial of Ad26.COV2.S in healthy adults. TCRbeta repertoire sequencing served as the tool for gauging how specific and how broad the SARS-CoV-2-reactive T cell receptors were following Ad26.COV2.S vaccination. Investigators did not know the trial group allocation while performing experiments and assessing outcomes. The TCR-sequenced set comprised about 32 samples: around 20 Ad26.COV2.S vaccine recipients, 5 placebo recipients and 8 SARS-CoV-2 convalescent individuals. Trial participants were randomized into five groups of five, in which low-dose or high-dose Ad26.COV2.S was given once or twice, or placebo was given on both occasions. Ad26.COV2.S was administered intramuscularly at a dose of 5x10^10 or 1x10^11 viral particles, either as one shot or as two shots given 56 days apart. Here is what the overall study found, with its caveats: Comparing responses between vaccine doses or regimens was not something the study was powered to do. It was noted by the authors that total T cell responses may have been underestimated by the TCR breadth and depth analyses. Substantial breadth of spike-specific CD8+ and CD4+ T cell responses was reported after vaccination. Higher spike-specific TCR breadth was observed in Ad26.COV2.S recipients than in placebo recipients (P = 0.0014). Vaccine and placebo recipients had comparable non-spike TCR breadth, which fits with the vaccine containing only spike.

TCRbeta CDR3 regions were sequenced with the immunoSEQ Assay. After extraction, genomic DNA underwent amplification by bias-controlled multiplex PCR, followed by high-throughput sequencing. Per the original workflow: To quantify the absolute abundance of each unique TCRbeta CDR3 region, sequences were collapsed and filtered. T cell fraction was estimated by normalizing TCRbeta template counts to usable DNA, with usable DNA measured through amplification of reference genes found in all nucleated cells. Repertoire TCRs were annotated as SARS-CoV-2-specific by exact matching of V gene, CDR3 amino acid sequence and J gene to a known reactive TCR set. The reference SARS-CoV-2 TCR set was obtained from MIRA and was filtered for enrichment in COVID-19-positive ImmuneCODE repertoires, whereby public or cross-reactive TCRs were removed. Using the MIRA antigens, annotated TCRs were further analysed by specific ORF or by position within an ORF. Depth was the summed frequency of annotated unique rearrangements, while breadth was defined as annotated unique rearrangements over total unique productive rearrangements. TCR breadth was compared between groups using two-sided Wilcoxon rank-sum tests. Held by TCRdb, this immuneACCESS table contains in-frame sequences only and omits some clones. Under half of the omission traces to an unresolved V gene where checked; the cause of the rest is unknown. The V and J calls and clone size were taken over from that table, and D and trimming were inferred from the DNA. Across this sample there are about 350,000 clones, with 65% to 90% seen only once. Of the sample, around 11% is held by the ten largest clones.

Measured from the cysteine to the phenylalanine, the CDR3 is 16 residues long. Left in the record is the CDR3 DNA by itself, 48 bases read in frame from the first base. Here V drops 5 bases and J drops 5 bases, and the junction holds 10 bases not matched to any gene. Based on the germline V gene (reference sequence), the CDR1 and CDR2 sequences are SEHNR and FQNEAQ. This sequence originates from a person aged 18-65 years who received the Ad26.COV2.S COVID-19 vaccine or a placebo. The sequence is built from TRBV7-9 and TRBJ2-5; 11 bases in the junction line up with TRBD2. The source was peripheral blood, collected in a trial of Ad26.COV2.S vaccine versus placebo. Here is the DNA: TGTGCCAGCAGCAAAGTTAGCGGGGGGGCCTGGGAGACCCAGTACTTC. It codes for CASSKVSGGAWETQYF.